This T cell receptor beta chain stems from a study of blood T cell repertoires in COVID-19. Study information: The United States, Italy and Spain provided the acute and convalescent COVID-19 samples.

Seattle cases were enrolled at active infection and followed longitudinally. The J segment lost 5 bases and the V segment lost 1 base, leaving 15 bases of the junction unmatched. This CDR3 region has 19 residues. In germline, CDR1 is KGHSH, CDR2 LQKENI. Generated by immunoSEQ multiplex PCR, the TCRdb table keeps only in-frame clones and is missing some. The sample carries approximately 330,000 clones, about 90% recorded once. The chain employs TRBV18 and TRBJ2-5, with 11 bases fitting TRBD2. The clonotype was recovered from a middle-aged woman with COVID-19, enrolled during active disease. Specimen: peripheral blood. CDR3 amino acids: CASSPRGLTSGSYLETQYF. Here the CDR3 DNA reads TGTGCCAGCTCACCACGGGGACTAACTAGCGGGAGTTACTTGGAGACCCAGTACTTC.